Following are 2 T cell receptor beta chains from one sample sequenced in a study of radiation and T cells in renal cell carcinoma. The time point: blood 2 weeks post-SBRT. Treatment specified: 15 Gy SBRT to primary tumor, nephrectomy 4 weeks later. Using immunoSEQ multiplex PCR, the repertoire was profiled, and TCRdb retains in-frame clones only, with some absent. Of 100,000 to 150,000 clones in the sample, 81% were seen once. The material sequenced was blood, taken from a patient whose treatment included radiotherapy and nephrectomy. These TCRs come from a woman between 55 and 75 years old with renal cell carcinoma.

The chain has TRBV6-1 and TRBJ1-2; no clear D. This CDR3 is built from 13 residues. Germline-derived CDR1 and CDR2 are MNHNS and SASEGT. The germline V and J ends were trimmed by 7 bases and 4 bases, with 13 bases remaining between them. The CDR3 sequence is CASTKDPFYGYTF. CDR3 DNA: TGTGCCAGCACTAAAGATCCTTTCTATGGCTACACCTTC.

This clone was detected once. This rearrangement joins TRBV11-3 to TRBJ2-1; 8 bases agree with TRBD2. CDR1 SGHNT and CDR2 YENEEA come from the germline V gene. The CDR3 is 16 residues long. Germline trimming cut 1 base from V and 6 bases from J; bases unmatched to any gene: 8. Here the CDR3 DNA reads TGTGCCAGCAGCTTAGTTCCATCGGGAGGGGGCAATGAGCAGTTCTTC. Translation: CASSLVPSGGGNEQFF.